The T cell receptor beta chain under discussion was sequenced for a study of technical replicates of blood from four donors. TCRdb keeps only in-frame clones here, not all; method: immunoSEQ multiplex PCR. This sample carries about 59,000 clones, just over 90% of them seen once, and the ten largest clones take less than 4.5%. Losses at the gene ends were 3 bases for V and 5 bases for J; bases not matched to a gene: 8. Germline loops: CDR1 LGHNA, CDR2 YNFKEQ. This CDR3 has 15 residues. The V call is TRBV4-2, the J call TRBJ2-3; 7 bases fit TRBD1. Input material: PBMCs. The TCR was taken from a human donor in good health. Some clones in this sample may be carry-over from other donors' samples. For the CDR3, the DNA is TGTGCCAGCAGCCAGGTCACACGGACAGGAGATACGCAGTATTTT. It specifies CASSQVTRTGDTQYF.